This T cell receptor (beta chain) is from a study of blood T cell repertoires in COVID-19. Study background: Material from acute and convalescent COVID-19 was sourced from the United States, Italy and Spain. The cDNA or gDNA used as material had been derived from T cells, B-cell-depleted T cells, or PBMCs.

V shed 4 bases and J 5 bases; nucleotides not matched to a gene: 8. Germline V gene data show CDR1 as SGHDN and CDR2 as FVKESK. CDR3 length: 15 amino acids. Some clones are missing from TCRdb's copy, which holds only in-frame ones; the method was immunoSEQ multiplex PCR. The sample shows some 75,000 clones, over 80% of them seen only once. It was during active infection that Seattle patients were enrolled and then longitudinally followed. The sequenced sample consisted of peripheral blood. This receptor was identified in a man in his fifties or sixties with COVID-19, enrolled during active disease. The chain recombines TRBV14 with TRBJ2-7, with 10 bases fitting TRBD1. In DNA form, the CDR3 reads TGTGCCAGCAGCCGACGGACAGGGGGACAGGACGAGCAGTACTTC. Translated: CASSRRTGGQDEQYF.